This TCR beta chain was retrieved from a study of blood T cell repertoires in COVID-19. Some clones are missing from TCRdb's copy, which holds only in-frame ones; the method was immunoSEQ multiplex PCR. The sample carries approximately 200,000 clones, 75% to 90% recorded once. The cohort comprised adults aged roughly 18 to 90 years residing in 20 to 25 US areas. Sequencing was carried out using PBMCs or T cells enriched from blood (not recorded which). This receptor was taken from a young woman in a cohort exposed to, infected with or recovered from COVID-19 (not recorded which).

CDR3 in DNA: TGTGCCAGCAGCGCAGAGAGGGCGTCGGGCCGAACTGAAGCTTTCTTT. It yields the protein CASSAERASGRTEAFF. The V call is TRBV2, the J call TRBJ1-1; D is uncertain. Trimming removed 6 bases from V and 5 bases from J, with 22 bases in between. CDR3 length: 16 amino acids. Looked up from germline, CDR1 is SNHLY and CDR2 is FYNNEI.